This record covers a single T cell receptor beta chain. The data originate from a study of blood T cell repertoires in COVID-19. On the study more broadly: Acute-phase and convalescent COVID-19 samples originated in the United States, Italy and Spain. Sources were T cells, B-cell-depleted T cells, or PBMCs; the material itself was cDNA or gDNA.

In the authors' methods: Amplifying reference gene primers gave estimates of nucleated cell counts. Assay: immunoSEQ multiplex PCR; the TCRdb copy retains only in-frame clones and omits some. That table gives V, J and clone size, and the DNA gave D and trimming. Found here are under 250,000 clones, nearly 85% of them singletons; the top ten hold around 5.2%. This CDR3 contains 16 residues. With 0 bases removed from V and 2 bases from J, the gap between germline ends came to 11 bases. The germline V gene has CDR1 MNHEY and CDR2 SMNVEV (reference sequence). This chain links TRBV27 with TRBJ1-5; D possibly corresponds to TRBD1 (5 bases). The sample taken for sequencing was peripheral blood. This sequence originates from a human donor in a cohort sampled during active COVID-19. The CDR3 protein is CASSLSAGIGNQPQHF. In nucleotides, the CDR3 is TGTGCCAGCAGTTTATCGGCAGGGATCGGCAATCAGCCCCAGCATTTT.